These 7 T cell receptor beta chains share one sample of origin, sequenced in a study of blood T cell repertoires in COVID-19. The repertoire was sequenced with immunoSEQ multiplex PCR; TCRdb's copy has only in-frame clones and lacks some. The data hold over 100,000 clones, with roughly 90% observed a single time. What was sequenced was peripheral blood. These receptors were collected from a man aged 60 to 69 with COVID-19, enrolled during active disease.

The CDR3 is CASRRQGSGNTEAFF. DNA of the CDR3: TGTGCCAGCAGGAGACAGGGAAGTGGGAACACTGAAGCTTTCTTT. The chain carries TRBV6-5 and TRBJ1-1, with 7 bases that match TRBD1. The trim removed 6 bases at V and 1 base at J, leaving 8 bases unmatched. The CDR3 has 15 amino acids. The germline gives CDR1 MNHEY, CDR2 SVGAGI.

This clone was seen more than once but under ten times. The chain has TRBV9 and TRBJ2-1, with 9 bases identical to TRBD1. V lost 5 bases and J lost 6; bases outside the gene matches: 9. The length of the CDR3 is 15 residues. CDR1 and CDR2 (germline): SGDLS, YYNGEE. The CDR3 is CASSDRQGGFNEQFF. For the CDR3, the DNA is TGTGCCAGCAGTGACAGACAGGGGGGTTTCAATGAGCAGTTCTTC.

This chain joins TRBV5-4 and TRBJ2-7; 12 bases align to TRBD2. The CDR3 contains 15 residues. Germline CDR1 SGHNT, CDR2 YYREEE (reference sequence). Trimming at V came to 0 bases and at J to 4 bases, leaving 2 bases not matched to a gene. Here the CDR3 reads CASSLVLAGGYEQYF. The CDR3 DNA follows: TGTGCCAGCAGCTTGGTCCTAGCGGGGGGGTACGAGCAGTACTTC.

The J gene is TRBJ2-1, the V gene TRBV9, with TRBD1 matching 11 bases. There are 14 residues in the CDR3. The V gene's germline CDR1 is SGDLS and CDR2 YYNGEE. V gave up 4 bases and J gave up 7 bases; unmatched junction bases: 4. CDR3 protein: CASSTGQGGNEQFF. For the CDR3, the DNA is TGTGCCAGCAGCACGGGACAGGGGGGGAATGAGCAGTTCTTC.

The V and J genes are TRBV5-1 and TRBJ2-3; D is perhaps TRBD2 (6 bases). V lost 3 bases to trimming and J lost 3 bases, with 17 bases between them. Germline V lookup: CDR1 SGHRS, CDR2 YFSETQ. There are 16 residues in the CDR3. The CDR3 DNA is TGCGCCAGCAGCTCCAGAGGGGAGGTCGGAACAGATACGCAGTATTTT. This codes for CASSSRGEVGTDTQYF.

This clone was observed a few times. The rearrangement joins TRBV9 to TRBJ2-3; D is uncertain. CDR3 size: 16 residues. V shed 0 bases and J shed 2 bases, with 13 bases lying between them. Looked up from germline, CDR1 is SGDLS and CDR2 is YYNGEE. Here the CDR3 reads CASSVGPSHYTDTQYF. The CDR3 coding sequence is TGTGCCAGCAGCGTAGGTCCTAGTCATTACACAGATACGCAGTATTTT.

CDR3 region: CSVLAGANTGELFF. The CDR3 DNA is TGCAGCGTTCTTGCAGGGGCGAACACCGGGGAGCTGTTTTTT. The V and J genes are TRBV29-1 and TRBJ2-2, with D tentatively TRBD1 (6 bases). From germline, CDR1 is SQVTM and CDR2 ANQGSEA. The CDR3 is made up of 14 amino acids. V was cut by 5 bases and J by 0 bases, with 10 bases left in between.